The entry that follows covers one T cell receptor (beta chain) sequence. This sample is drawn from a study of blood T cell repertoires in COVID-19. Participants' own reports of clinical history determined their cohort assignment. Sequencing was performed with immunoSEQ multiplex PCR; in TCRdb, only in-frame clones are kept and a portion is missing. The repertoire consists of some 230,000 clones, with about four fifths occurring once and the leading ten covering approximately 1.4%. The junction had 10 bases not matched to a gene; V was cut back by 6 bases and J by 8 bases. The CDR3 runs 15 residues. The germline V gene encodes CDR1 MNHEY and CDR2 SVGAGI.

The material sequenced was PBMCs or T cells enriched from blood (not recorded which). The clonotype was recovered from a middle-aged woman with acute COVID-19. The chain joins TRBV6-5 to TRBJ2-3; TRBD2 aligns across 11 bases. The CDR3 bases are TGTGCCAGCAGCCTACTAGCGGGAGATCGGAGTACGCAGTATTTT. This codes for CASSLLAGDRSTQYF.